This T cell receptor beta chain comes out of a study of blood T cells in healthy people across ages. Study-level points and caveats: Diversity figures based on one million T cells were deemed too low. With donor CMV status unknown, expanded clonotype changes were possibly confounded. Naive CD4+ cell counts and diversity both ran higher in long-lived than in aged donors.

Each individual donor underwent a draw of 8 to 10 milliliters of peripheral blood. CDR3 length equals 16 residues. The germline V gene encodes CDR1 KGHSH and CDR2 LQKENI. This clonotype was seen a single time. What it binds is not known. Sequence at one end of the junction differs from germline and may be a read error. The authors ran a second PCR of roughly 6 to 12 cycles using a sample-barcoded 5' primer and a J-beta primer mix. MiXCR, applied by TCRdb to the 5' RACE reads, yields one record per CDR3 protein. The sample lists 1.8 million or so distinct CDR3 sequences; roughly two fifths were seen once.

This rearrangement joins TRBV18 to TRBJ1-2, with D uncertain. The source of this sequence is a human donor in good health. Sequences were obtained from blood. The CDR3 reads CASSPAPGKGPYGYTF. The DNA of the CDR3 is TGTGCCAGCTCACCTGCACCGGGAAAAGGACCATATGGCTACACTTTC.